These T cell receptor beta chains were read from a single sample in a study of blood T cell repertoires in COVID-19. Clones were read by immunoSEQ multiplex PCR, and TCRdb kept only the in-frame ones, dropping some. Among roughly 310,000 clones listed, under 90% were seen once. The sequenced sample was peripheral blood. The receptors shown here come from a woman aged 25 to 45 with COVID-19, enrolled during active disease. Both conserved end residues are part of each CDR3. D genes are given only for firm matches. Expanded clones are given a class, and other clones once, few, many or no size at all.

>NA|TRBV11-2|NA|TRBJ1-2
CASSSQTGGSYGYTF
TGTGCCAGCAGCTCCCAAACGGGGGGGTCCTATGGCTACACCTTC
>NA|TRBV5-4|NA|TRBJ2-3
CASSLALAADTQYF
TGTGCCAGCAGCTTGGCACTAGCCGCCGATACGCAGTATTTT
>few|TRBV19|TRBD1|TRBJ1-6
CASRLTGGNSPLHF
TGTGCCAGTAGACTGACAGGGGGCAACTCACCCCTCCACTTT
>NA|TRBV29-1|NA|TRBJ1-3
CSVEWGESGNTIYF
TGCAGCGTTGAGTGGGGGGAATCTGGAAACACCATATATTTT
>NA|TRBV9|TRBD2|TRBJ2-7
CASSPPGLANSPYEQYF
TGTGCCAGCAGCCCTCCGGGACTAGCGAATTCCCCCTACGAGCAGTACTTC
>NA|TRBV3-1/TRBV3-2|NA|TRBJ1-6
CASSSDTYNSPLHF
TGTGCCAGCAGCTCAGACACTTATAATTCACCCCTCCACTTT
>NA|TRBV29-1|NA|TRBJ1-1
CSAESWERNTEAFF
TGCAGCGCCGAGAGTTGGGAGAGGAACACTGAAGCTTTCTTT
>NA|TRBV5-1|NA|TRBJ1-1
CASSSFRGGGTEAFF
TGCGCCAGCAGCTCCTTTAGGGGCGGTGGGACTGAAGCTTTCTTT
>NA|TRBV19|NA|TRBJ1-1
CASSLQSMNTEAFF
TGTGCCAGTAGTCTCCAGTCAATGAACACTGAAGCTTTCTTT
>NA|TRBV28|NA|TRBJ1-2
CASSPSLAGPEGYTF
TGTGCCAGCAGCCCCTCCTTAGCAGGGCCTGAAGGCTACACCTTC
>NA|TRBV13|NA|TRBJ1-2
CASSILRGGYGYTF
TGTGCCAGCAGCATATTGAGGGGGGGCTATGGCTACACCTTC
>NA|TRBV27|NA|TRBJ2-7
CASSLRRDSYEQYF
TGTGCCAGCAGTTTACGGCGGGACTCCTACGAGCAGTACTTC
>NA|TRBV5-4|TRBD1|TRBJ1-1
CASSLQGVNTEAFF
TGTGCCAGCAGCTTACAGGGGGTGAACACTGAAGCTTTCTTT
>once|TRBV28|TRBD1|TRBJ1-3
CASSLIDAGQGGNTIYF
TGTGCCAGCAGTTTAATCGATGCGGGACAGGGGGGGAACACCATATATTTT
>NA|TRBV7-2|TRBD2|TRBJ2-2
CASSSGLAGWLNTGELFF
TGTGCCAGCAGCTCGGGACTAGCGGGGTGGCTGAACACCGGGGAGCTGTTTTTT
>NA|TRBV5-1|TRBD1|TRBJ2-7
CASSSSPGTVPYEQYF
TGCGCCAGCAGCTCCTCCCCAGGGACAGTTCCCTACGAGCAGTACTTC
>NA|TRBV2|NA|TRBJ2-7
CASSGTGYEQYF
TGTGCCAGCAGTGGGACGGGATACGAGCAGTACTTC
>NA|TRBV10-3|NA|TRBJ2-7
CAIKVEGGASYEQYF
TGTGCCATCAAGGTTGAAGGGGGTGCTTCCTACGAGCAGTACTTC
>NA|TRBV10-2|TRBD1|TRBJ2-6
CASRGGQGASGANVLTF
TGCGCCAGCAGAGGGGGACAGGGGGCGTCCGGGGCCAACGTCCTGACTTTC
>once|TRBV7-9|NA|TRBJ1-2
CASSFKPVVHGYTF
TGTGCCAGCAGCTTCAAGCCGGTGGTGCATGGCTACACCTTC
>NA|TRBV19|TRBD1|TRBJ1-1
CASSIPGGNTEAFF
TGTGCCAGTAGTATTCCAGGGGGTAACACTGAAGCTTTCTTT
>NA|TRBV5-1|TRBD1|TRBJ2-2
CASSSETGSNTGELFF
TGCGCCAGCAGCTCGGAGACAGGGTCGAACACCGGGGAGCTGTTTTTT
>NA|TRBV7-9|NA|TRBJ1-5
CASSLVSSGRNNQPQHF
TGTGCCAGCAGCTTAGTTTCGTCAGGGCGGAACAATCAGCCCCAGCATTTT